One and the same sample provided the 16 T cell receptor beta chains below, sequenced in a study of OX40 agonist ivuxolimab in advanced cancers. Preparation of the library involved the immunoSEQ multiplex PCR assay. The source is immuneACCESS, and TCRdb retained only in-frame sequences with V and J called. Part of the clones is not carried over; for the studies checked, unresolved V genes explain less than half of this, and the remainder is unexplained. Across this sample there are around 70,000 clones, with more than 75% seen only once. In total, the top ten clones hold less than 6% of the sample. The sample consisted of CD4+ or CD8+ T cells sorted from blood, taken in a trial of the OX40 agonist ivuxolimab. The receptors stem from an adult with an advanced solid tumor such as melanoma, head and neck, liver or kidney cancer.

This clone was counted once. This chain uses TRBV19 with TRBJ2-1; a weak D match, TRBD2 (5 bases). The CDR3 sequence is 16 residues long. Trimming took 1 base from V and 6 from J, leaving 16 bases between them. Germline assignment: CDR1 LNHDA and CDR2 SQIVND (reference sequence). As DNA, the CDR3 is TGTGCCAGTAGTATAGCCCCGTCCCACCGGGGCAATGAGCAGTTCTTC. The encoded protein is CASSIAPSHRGNEQFF.

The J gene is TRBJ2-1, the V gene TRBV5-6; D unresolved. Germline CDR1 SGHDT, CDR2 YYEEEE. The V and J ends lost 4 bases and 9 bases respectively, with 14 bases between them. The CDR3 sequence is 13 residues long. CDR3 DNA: TGTGCCAGCAGCGGAGTAGTGTGGAGTGAGCAGTTCTTC. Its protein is CASSGVVWSEQFF.

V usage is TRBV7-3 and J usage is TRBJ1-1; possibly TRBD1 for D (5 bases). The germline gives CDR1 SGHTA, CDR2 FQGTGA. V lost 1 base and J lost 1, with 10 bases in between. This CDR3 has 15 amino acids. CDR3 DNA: TGTGCCAGCAGCTTAAGTCATGGGACGAACACTGAAGCTTTCTTT. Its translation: CASSLSHGTNTEAFF.

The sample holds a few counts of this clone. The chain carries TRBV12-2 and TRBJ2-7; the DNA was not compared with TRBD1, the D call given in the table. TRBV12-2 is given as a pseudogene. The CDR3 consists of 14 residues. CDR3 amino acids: CASRLGTDTYEQYF. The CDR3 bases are TGTGCAAGTCGCTTAGGGACAGACACCTACGAGCAGTACTTC.

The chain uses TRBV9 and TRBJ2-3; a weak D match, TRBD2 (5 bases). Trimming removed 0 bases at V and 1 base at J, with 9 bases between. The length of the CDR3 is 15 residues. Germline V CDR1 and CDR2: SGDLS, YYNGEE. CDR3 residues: CASSVVEGGTDTQYF. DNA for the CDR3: TGTGCCAGCAGCGTAGTTGAGGGAGGCACAGATACGCAGTATTTT.

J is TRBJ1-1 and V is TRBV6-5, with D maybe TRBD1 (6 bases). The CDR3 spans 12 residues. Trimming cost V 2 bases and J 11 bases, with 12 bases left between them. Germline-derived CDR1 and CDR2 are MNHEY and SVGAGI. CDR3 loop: CASSYAQGMAFF. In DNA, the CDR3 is TGTGCCAGCAGTTACGCCCAGGGGATGGCTTTCTTT.

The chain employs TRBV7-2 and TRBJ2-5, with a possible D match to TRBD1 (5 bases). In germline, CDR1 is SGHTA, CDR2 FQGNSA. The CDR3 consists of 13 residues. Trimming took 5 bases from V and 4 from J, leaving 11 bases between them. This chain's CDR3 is CASSAGIGETQYF. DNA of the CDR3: TGTGCCAGCAGCGCAGGGATTGGAGAGACCCAGTACTTC.

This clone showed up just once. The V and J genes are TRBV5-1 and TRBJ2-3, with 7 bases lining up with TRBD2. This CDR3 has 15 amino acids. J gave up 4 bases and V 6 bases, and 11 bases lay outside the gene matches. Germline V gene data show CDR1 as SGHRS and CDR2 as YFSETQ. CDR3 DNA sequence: TGCGCCAGCAACCCCGGGACTAAGACCCCAGATACGCAGTATTTT. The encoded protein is CASNPGTKTPDTQYF.

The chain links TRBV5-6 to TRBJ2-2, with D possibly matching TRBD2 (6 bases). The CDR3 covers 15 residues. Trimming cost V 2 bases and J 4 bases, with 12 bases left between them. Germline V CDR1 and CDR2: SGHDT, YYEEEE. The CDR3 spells CASSFGGFATGELFF. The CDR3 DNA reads TGTGCCAGCAGCTTTGGGGGGTTTGCCACCGGGGAGCTGTTTTTT.

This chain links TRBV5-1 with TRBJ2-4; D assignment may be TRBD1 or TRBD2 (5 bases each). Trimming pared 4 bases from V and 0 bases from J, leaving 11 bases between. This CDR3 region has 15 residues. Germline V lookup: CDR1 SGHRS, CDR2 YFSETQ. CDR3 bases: TGCGCCAGCAGCGAGGGGACGAGAGCCAAAAACATTCAGTACTTC. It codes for CASSEGTRAKNIQYF.

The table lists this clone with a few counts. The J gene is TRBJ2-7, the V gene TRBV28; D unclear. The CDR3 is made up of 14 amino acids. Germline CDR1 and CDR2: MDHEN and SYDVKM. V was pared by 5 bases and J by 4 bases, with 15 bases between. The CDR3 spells CASSAPGGSYEQYF. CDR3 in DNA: TGTGCCAGCAGTGCACCGGGCGGATCGTACGAGCAGTACTTC.

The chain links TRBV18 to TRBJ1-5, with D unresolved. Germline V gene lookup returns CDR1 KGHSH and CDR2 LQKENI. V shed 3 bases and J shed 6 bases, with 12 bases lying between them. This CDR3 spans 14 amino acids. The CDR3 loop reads CASSPDTSGQPQHF. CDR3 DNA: TGTGCCAGCTCACCCGACACGTCGGGTCAGCCCCAGCATTTT.

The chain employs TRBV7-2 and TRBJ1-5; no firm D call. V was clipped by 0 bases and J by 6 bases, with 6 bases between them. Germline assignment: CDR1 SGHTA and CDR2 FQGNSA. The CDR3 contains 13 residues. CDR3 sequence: CASSLAYSQPQHF. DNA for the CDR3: TGTGCCAGCAGCTTAGCGTATAGTCAGCCCCAGCATTTT.

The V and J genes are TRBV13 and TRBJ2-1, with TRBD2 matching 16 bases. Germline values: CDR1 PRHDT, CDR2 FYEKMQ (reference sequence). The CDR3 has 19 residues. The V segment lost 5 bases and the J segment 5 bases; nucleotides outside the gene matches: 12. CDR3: CASSKGLAGGDRWDNEQFF. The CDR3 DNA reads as TGTGCCAGCAGCAAGGGACTAGCGGGAGGGGACCGTTGGGACAATGAGCAGTTCTTC.

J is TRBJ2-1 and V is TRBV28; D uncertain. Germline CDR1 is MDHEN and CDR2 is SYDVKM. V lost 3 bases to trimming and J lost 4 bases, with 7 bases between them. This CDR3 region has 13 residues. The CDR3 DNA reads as TGTGCCAGCAGTTTCGGCCCATACAATGAGCAGTTCTTC. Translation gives CASSFGPYNEQFF.

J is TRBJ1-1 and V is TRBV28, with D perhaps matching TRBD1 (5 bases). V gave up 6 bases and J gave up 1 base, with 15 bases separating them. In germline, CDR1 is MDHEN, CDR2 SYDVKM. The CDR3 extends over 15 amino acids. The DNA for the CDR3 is TGTGCCAGCAGCCTACGGGGCCGGGGGAACACTGAAGCTTTCTTT. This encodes CASSLRGRGNTEAFF.